This T cell receptor beta chain was sequenced during a study of OX40 agonist ivuxolimab in advanced cancers. Study overall: Eligibility rules accepted prior anti-PD-1, anti-PD-L1 or anti-CTLA-4 therapy, and over 30% had some. Study results and limitations: Antigens targeted by the expanded peripheral T cells were not determined.

Assay: immunoSEQ multiplex PCR; the TCRdb copy retains only in-frame clones and omits some. The sample has about 150,000 clones, roughly 94% seen once; the top ten hold about 0.31%. There are 13 residues in the CDR3. CDR1 is MNHNY, CDR2 SVGAGI, per germline (reference sequence). Trimming took 4 bases from V and 4 from J; bases not matched to a gene: 3. Comments on this clone: The antigen remains unidentified.

The input for sequencing was CD4+ or CD8+ T cells sorted from blood, taken in a trial of the OX40 agonist ivuxolimab. The rearrangement joins TRBV6-6 to TRBJ1-1; 7 nucleotides line up with TRBD1. The sequence was obtained from an adult with an advanced solid tumor such as melanoma, head and neck, liver or kidney cancer. The CDR3 coding sequence is TGTGCCAGCAGTTTCCGACAGGGCACTGAAGCTTTCTTT. This sequence encodes CASSFRQGTEAFF.